The 10 T cell receptor beta chains listed next were all sequenced from one sample in a study of identical twins. TCRdb passed the 5' RACE reads through MiXCR, listing each CDR3 protein once. The sample carries 450,000 to 500,000 distinct CDR3 sequences, roughly an eighth recorded once. The same sample was also studied in work on yellow fever vaccine responses in identical twins.

The material sequenced was CD4+ T cells sorted from blood. The receptors here all came from a woman aged 18-35 years in good health.

This clonotype was counted ten times or more. The chain recombines TRBV4-1 with TRBJ2-1, with D maybe TRBD1 (5 bases). Germline V gene data show CDR1 as MGHRA and CDR2 as YSYEKL. V was trimmed by 0 bases and J by 2 bases, leaving 17 bases between them. CDR3 length: 18 residues. CDR3: CASSQETFGASAYNEQFF. The CDR3 DNA reads as TGCGCCAGCAGCCAAGAAACCTTTGGGGCCTCCGCCTACAATGAGCAGTTCTTC.

This clonotype appeared many times. The CDR3 DNA reads TGTGCCAGCAGTCGGACAGGGAACTACGAGCAGTACTTC. This gives the protein CASSRTGNYEQYF. The chain recombines TRBV6-2 or TRBV6-3 with TRBJ2-7; 8 positions agree with TRBD1. The CDR3 has 13 residues. In germline, CDR1 is MNHEY, CDR2 SVGEGT. Trimming at V came to 5 bases and at J to 3 bases, leaving 3 bases not matched to a gene.

This clonotype was seen more than once but under ten times. The chain uses TRBV20-1 and TRBJ1-5; D perhaps matches TRBD1 (6 bases). The V end was cut by 2 bases, the J end by 3 bases, with 11 bases between. The CDR3 has 14 amino acids. Looked up from germline, CDR1 is DFQATT and CDR2 is SNEGSKA (reference sequence). CDR3 bases: TGCAGTGCTAGATTTGGGGGGGCCAATCAGCCCCAGCATTTT. This translates into CSARFGGANQPQHF.

The chain combines TRBV6-2 or TRBV6-3 with TRBJ2-5; 8 nucleotides align to TRBD1. The trim removed 8 bases at V and 6 bases at J, leaving 14 bases unmatched. The CDR3 is 15 amino acids. The germline V gene has CDR1 MNHEY and CDR2 SVGEGT. The CDR3 sequence is CASLNRDRFYQTQYF. The CDR3 nucleotides are TGTGCCAGCTTAAACCGGGACAGGTTCTATCAGACCCAGTACTTC.

V gene TRBV5-1 combines with J gene TRBJ2-1, with 12 positions matching TRBD2. Germline V lookup: CDR1 SGHRS, CDR2 YFSETQ. J gave up 8 bases and V 1 base, and 7 bases lay outside the gene matches. This CDR3 region has 16 residues. CDR3 in DNA: TGCGCCAGCAGCTTGTCTCTAGCGGGGGGGTCCTATGAGCAGTTCTTC. It is translated as CASSLSLAGGSYEQFF.

This sequence joins TRBV3-1 and TRBJ1-5; no firm D call. V lost 0 bases, J lost 6 bases, and 9 bases lay in between. Germline V lookup: CDR1 LGHDT, CDR2 YNNKEL (reference sequence). This CDR3 has 14 residues. The CDR3: CASSQDIAGQPQHF. The CDR3 coding sequence is TGTGCCAGCAGCCAAGATATCGCCGGTCAGCCCCAGCATTTT.

V and J are TRBV2 and TRBJ2-1, with D possibly matching TRBD2 (5 bases). The CDR3 extends over 11 amino acids. Trimming took off 7 bases at V and 13 bases at J, with 14 bases between the two ends. Per germline, CDR1 SNHLY and CDR2 FYNNEI. In DNA form, the CDR3 reads TGTGCCAGCAAGGGCCTAGCTGATCAGTTCTTC. Translated: CASKGLADQFF. The full variable domain, with the rest looked up from reference TRBV2 and TRBJ2-1, is EPEVTQTPSHQVTQMGQEVILRCVPISNHLYFYWYRQILGQKVEFLVSFYNNEISEKSEIFDDQFSVERPDGSNFTLKIRSTKLEDSAMYFCASKGLADQFFGPGTRLTVL.

The J gene is TRBJ2-5, the V gene TRBV5-5, with TRBD2 as a possible D gene (6 bases). Trimming took 3 bases from V and 4 from J, leaving 19 bases between them. CDR1 is SGHKS and CDR2 is YYEKEE in the germline V gene (reference sequence). There are 16 residues in the CDR3. The CDR3 nucleotides are TGTGCCAGCAGCTCAAGGTCTAGCGCGTTTGGAGAGACCCAGTACTTC. It codes for CASSSRSSAFGETQYF.

This clonotype was found a few times. This chain uses TRBV4-3 with TRBJ2-5, with TRBD2 as a possible D gene (5 bases). Per germline, CDR1 LGHNA and CDR2 YSLEER. The V end lost 0 bases, the J end lost 3 bases, and 11 bases lay between the germline ends. The CDR3 has 15 residues. For the CDR3, the DNA is TGCGCCAGCAGCCAAGAGAGTCGAGGGAAAGAGACCCAGTACTTC. It specifies CASSQESRGKETQYF.

The gene calls are TRBV5-6 and TRBJ2-3; D is ambiguous. The CDR3 is 16 amino acids. Germline CDR1 SGHDT, CDR2 YYEEEE. The germline V and J ends were trimmed by 5 bases and 2 bases, with 18 bases remaining between them. CDR3 coding DNA: TGTGCCAGCAGACTCGGATCCGCGACCCTCACAGATACGCAGTATTTT. Translating gives CASRLGSATLTDTQYF.